The clone carrying this T cell receptor (beta chain) appeared a few times. The antigen is unknown. This sample is drawn from a study of T cell repertoires in cytomegalovirus infection. Each CDR3 protein is one row after TCRdb ran MiXCR on the reads. The repertoire includes fewer than 85,000 distinct CDR3 sequences, roughly half of them detected once, and 90% to 95% sits in the top ten. Material: CD8+ T cells from cultured PBMCs, obtained from culture after CMV antigen stimulation. This TCR derives from a human donor in good health (CMV status not recorded). Some clones in this sample may be carry-over from other donors' samples.

The CDR3 reads CASSLSGIEQAFF. The CDR3 DNA reads TGTGCCAGCAGCTTAAGTGGGATAGAGCAAGCTTTCTTT. The chain links TRBV7-3 to TRBJ1-1, with unresolved D. Trimming cost V 1 base and J 9 bases, with 12 bases left between them. Per germline, CDR1 SGHTA and CDR2 FQGTGA. The CDR3 spans 13 residues.